Shown below are 24 T cell receptor beta chains from a single sample sequenced in a study of blood T cells in healthy people across ages. Combining a sample-barcoded 5' primer with a J-beta primer mix, a second PCR ran for roughly 7 to 11 cycles. TCRdb ran MiXCR on the 5' RACE reads and lists one entry per CDR3 protein. The sample carries around 2 million distinct CDR3 sequences, about two fifths recorded once. Sample: blood. These receptors came from a human donor in good health.

As to this clonotype: This sequence may be a read error, since a much larger clone differs from it by one base. The chain is built from TRBV12-3 or TRBV12-4 and TRBJ2-4; D is ambiguous. Between the trimmed V and J ends, which lost 1 base and 6 bases, there was a span of 7 bases. This CDR3 has 13 residues. For the CDR3, the DNA is TGTGCCAGCAGTTTAGGGCCGAGAAACATTCAGTACTTC. This encodes CASSLGPRNIQYF.

Comments on this clonotype: A much bigger clone sits one base away, suggesting this may be a read error. V and J are TRBV4-3 and TRBJ2-1; D is perhaps TRBD2 (7 bases). CDR3 length: 14 residues. Deletions cut 2 bases from V and 9 bases from J, with 14 bases between. The germline CDR1 and CDR2 sequences are LGHNA and YSLEER. CDR3 sequence: CASSQPRGRGEQFF. In DNA form, the CDR3 reads TGCGCCAGCAGCCAACCGCGGGGGCGTGGTGAGCAGTTCTTC.

Only one count was recorded for this clonotype. The rearrangement joins TRBV20-1 to TRBJ1-5, with D perhaps matching TRBD1 (5 bases). The germline V gene encodes CDR1 DFQATT and CDR2 SNEGSKA (reference sequence). Trimming removed 1 base at V and 5 bases at J, with 9 bases between. The CDR3 totals 13 residues. CDR3 sequence: CSARGTSHQPQHF. The CDR3 bases are TGCAGTGCTAGAGGGACATCTCATCAGCCCCAGCATTTT.

The sample holds a few counts of this clonotype. The gene calls are TRBV4-1 and TRBJ2-5; D is perhaps TRBD1 (6 bases). The CDR3 contains 17 residues. Germline V gene data show CDR1 as MGHRA and CDR2 as YSYEKL. V shed 1 base and J shed 4 bases, with 19 bases lying between them. The CDR3 bases are TGCGCCAGCAGCCAAGTGTGGAACAGGGTTCGTCCAGAGACCCAGTACTTC. This encodes CASSQVWNRVRPETQYF.

The chain uses TRBV12-3 or TRBV12-4 and TRBJ1-2; D ambiguous. This CDR3 is built from 15 residues. The V and J ends lost 0 bases and 2 bases respectively, with 10 bases between them. The CDR3 region is CASSLAPAVNYGYTF. The CDR3 DNA is TGTGCCAGCAGTTTAGCCCCTGCGGTCAACTATGGCTACACCTTC.

The chain combines TRBV9 with TRBJ2-5; TRBD1 matches 9 bases. CDR1 and CDR2 (germline): SGDLS, YYNGEE. This CDR3 region has 17 residues. Germline trimming cut 0 bases from V and 11 bases from J; bases unmatched to any gene: 17. The CDR3, as DNA: TGTGCCAGCAGCGTAGTTCCGGGACAGGGCTCTTACAATGAGCAGTACTTC. Protein sequence: CASSVVPGQGSYNEQYF.

The CDR3 reads CSASGGGVYGYTF. The CDR3 coding sequence is TGCAGTGCCTCGGGTGGCGGGGTTTATGGCTACACCTTC. V and J are TRBV20-1 and TRBJ1-2, with D unclear. The CDR3 runs to 13 residues. The ends were cut back, 6 bases at V and 5 bases at J, with 16 bases in the middle. The V gene's germline CDR1 is DFQATT and CDR2 SNEGSKA (reference sequence).

This clonotype was picked up many times. The chain combines TRBV20-1 with TRBJ2-3, with D perhaps TRBD2 (6 bases). The CDR3 loop spans 13 amino acids. Trimming stripped 5 bases from V and 2 bases from J, with 11 bases between. CDR1 and CDR2 from the germline V gene are DFQATT and SNEGSKA (reference sequence). CDR3 nucleotide sequence: TGCAGTGCTCCAAGCGGGTACACAGATACGCAGTATTTT. Residues: CSAPSGYTDTQYF.

The sample holds a few counts of this clonotype. The germline gene is not matched at one end of the junction; a read error may be the cause. This chain joins TRBV6-5 and TRBJ2-7; 7 positions agree with TRBD1. In germline, CDR1 is MNHEY, CDR2 SVGAGI. The CDR3 extends over 13 amino acids. The CDR3 sequence: CAGSRDRTYEQYF. The CDR3 DNA sequence: TGTGCCGGCAGCAGGGACAGAACCTACGAGCAGTACTTC.

The rearrangement links TRBV7-3 to TRBJ1-2; the D gene is possibly TRBD1 (5 bases). V lost 5 bases to trimming and J lost 8 bases, with 24 bases between them. From germline, CDR1 is SGHTA and CDR2 FQGTGA. CDR3 length: 16 residues. The CDR3 DNA reads TGTGCCAGCAGCCCAGAGGCAGGGCGAGTCAGAGGGGGCTACACCTTC. Protein: CASSPEAGRVRGGYTF.

The chain recombines TRBV6-5 with TRBJ2-2, with D possibly matching TRBD2 (6 bases). Trimming removed 6 bases from V and 7 bases from J, with 12 bases in between. The CDR3 runs to 13 residues. Germline-derived CDR1 and CDR2 are MNHEY and SVGAGI. The CDR3 DNA reads TGTGCCAGCAGAGATCTAGCGCTCGGGGAGCTGTTTTTT. Translated: CASRDLALGELFF.

In this sample, this clonotype turned up a few times. The chain carries TRBV13 and TRBJ1-5, with 7 bases fitting TRBD1. CDR3 size: 15 residues. The J segment lost 1 base and the V segment lost 4 bases, leaving 4 bases of the junction unmatched. Germline V CDR1 and CDR2: PRHDT, FYEKMQ (reference sequence). CDR3 in DNA: TGTGCCAGCAGCTCTGGACAGGAAAGCAATCAGCCCCAGCATTTT. Its protein is CASSSGQESNQPQHF.

The chain links TRBV3-1 to TRBJ2-6; tentatively, D is TRBD2 (7 bases). The CDR3 is 19 residues long. V lost 0 bases, J lost 0 bases, and 15 bases lay in between. Germline CDR1 reads LGHDT; CDR2 reads YNNKEL (reference sequence). This CDR3 reads CASSQELAGANSGANVLTF. The CDR3 nucleotides are TGTGCCAGCAGCCAAGAGTTGGCGGGGGCCAACTCTGGGGCCAACGTCCTGACTTTC.

The genes are TRBV9 and TRBJ2-4, with TRBD1 matching over 7 bases. CDR3 size: 15 residues. Unmatched junction bases numbered 13, after V lost 0 bases and J lost 13 bases. Germline values: CDR1 SGDLS, CDR2 YYNGEE. The chain's CDR3 is CASSVGTGVLGEQYF. Here the CDR3 DNA reads TGTGCCAGCAGCGTAGGAACAGGGGTGTTGGGTGAGCAGTACTTC.

This clonotype has just one count. The chain combines TRBV20-1 with TRBJ2-4, with D possibly being TRBD2 (5 bases). Germline CDR1 DFQATT, CDR2 SNEGSKA (reference sequence). CDR3 length: 13 amino acids. Trimming removed 3 bases at V and 13 bases at J, with 19 bases between. CDR3 coding DNA: TGCAGTGCTAGCCGGGATAGGTACAATGAGCAGTACTTC. It specifies CSASRDRYNEQYF.

The chain couples TRBV6-5 to TRBJ2-7, with no clear D. The CDR3 consists of 16 residues. CDR1 is MNHEY, CDR2 SVGAGI, per germline. V was cut by 0 bases and J by 0 bases, with 12 bases left in between. The CDR3 DNA reads TGTGCCAGCAGTTACTCCGTAGGGAAATCCTCCTACGAGCAGTACTTC. Its protein product is CASSYSVGKSSYEQYF.

In DNA form, the CDR3 reads TGTGCCAGCAGCATGGACAGGAGCTATTATGGCTACACCTTC. It codes for CASSMDRSYYGYTF. This chain connects TRBV5-6 to TRBJ1-2; TRBD1 matches 7 bases. The CDR3 runs to 14 residues. Germline V gives CDR1 SGHDT, CDR2 YYEEEE. The J segment lost 5 bases and the V segment lost 4 bases, leaving 8 bases of the junction unmatched.

This clonotype was picked up a small number of times. V and J are TRBV5-1 and TRBJ1-1; the match to TRBD1 covers 9 bases. The CDR3 loop spans 15 amino acids. Germline V gene lookup returns CDR1 SGHRS and CDR2 YFSETQ. V lost 3 bases to trimming and J lost 5 bases; unmatched junction nucleotides: 8. The CDR3 here is CASSSPDRGGTEAFF. CDR3 nucleotide sequence: TGCGCCAGCAGCTCTCCGGACAGGGGTGGGACTGAAGCTTTCTTT.

The chain is built from TRBV29-1 and TRBJ2-3; possible D gene TRBD1, 5 bases. The CDR3 is 14 residues long. Trimming pared 7 bases from V and 2 bases from J, leaving 16 bases between. CDR1 is SQVTM, CDR2 ANQGSEA, per germline. The CDR3 spells CSGCPRQITDTQYF. CDR3 DNA: TGCAGCGGATGTCCCCGACAGATCACAGATACGCAGTATTTT.

V and J are TRBV7-6 and TRBJ2-3; D could derive from TRBD1 or TRBD2 (5 bases each). Between the trimmed V and J ends, which lost 6 bases and 1 base, there was a span of 14 bases. Germline V CDR1 and CDR2: SGHVS, FNYEAQ. CDR3 length: 15 residues. CDR3 DNA: TGTGCCAGCAGGGCTTGGGGGTCTCGCACAGATACGCAGTATTTT. Translating gives CASRAWGSRTDTQYF. Combining the CDR3 with reference TRBV7-6 and TRBJ2-3 gives the whole variable domain GAGVSQSPRYKVTKRGQDVALRCDPISGHVSLYWYRQALGQGPEFLTYFNYEAQQDKSGLPNDRFSAERPEGSISTLTIQRTEQRDSAMYRCASRAWGSRTDTQYFGPGTRLTVL.

V usage is TRBV27 and J usage is TRBJ2-7; tentatively, D is TRBD1 (6 bases). The CDR3 extends over 14 amino acids. Looked up from germline, CDR1 is MNHEY and CDR2 is SMNVEV (reference sequence). Trimming shortened V by 3 bases and J by 4 bases, and 13 bases separated the two germline ends. The CDR3 protein is CASSFGTGMYEQYF. The CDR3 DNA reads as TGTGCCAGCAGTTTTGGTACAGGGATGTACGAGCAGTACTTC.

The rearrangement links TRBV27 to TRBJ2-2, with D maybe TRBD2 (7 bases). Germline V CDR1 and CDR2: MNHEY, SMNVEV (reference sequence). CDR3 size: 21 residues. Trimming left V 7 bases short and J 0 bases short, with 30 bases between. The CDR3 region is CASMGGPGALVRTSNTGELFF. In nucleotides, the CDR3 is TGTGCCAGCATGGGGGGGCCCGGGGCCTTGGTCAGGACTTCGAACACCGGGGAGCTGTTTTTT.

This clonotype was seen a handful of times. The chain combines TRBV5-1 with TRBJ2-5; the D is unclear. The CDR3 has 15 residues. V was trimmed by 0 bases and J by 0 bases, leaving 9 bases between them. Germline loops: CDR1 SGHRS, CDR2 YFSETQ. The CDR3: CASSLVESDQETQYF. Here the CDR3 DNA reads TGCGCCAGCAGCTTGGTGGAGTCCGACCAAGAGACCCAGTACTTC.

In this sample, this clonotype turned up a few times. This chain connects TRBV7-2 to TRBJ2-5, with unresolved D. The germline V gene encodes CDR1 SGHTA and CDR2 FQGNSA. The CDR3 sequence is 14 residues long. The V end lost 5 bases, the J end lost 3 bases, and 13 bases lay between the germline ends. In nucleotides, the CDR3 is TGTGCCAGCAGCCTCGTGTCTCCCGAAGAGACCCAGTACTTC. Amino acid sequence: CASSLVSPEETQYF.